This T cell receptor beta chain appears in the sequencing data of a study of cytomegalovirus exposure and HLA in healthy donors. Across the whole study: Genotyping of roughly 400 donors showed that about 84% belonged to the Caucasian-associated ancestry cluster.

Study-wide results and limits: A list of approximately 160 TCR beta chains associated with cytomegalovirus was given.

Germline CDR1 is SNHLY and CDR2 is FYNNEI. This CDR3 has 15 amino acids. V lost 3 bases and J lost 8; bases outside the gene matches: 6. On this clone: Its target is unknown.

The PCR was carried out with 60 Vbeta primers and 13 Jbeta primers. Assay used: immunoSEQ multiplex PCR; TCRdb lists only in-frame clones, some missing. The sample contains under 200,000 clones, 75% to 90% of which appear only once. The sequenced sample was PBMCs. This TCR was recovered from a man between 18 and 35 years old in good health and CMV-seropositive. The chain links TRBV2 to TRBJ1-6, with TRBD1 matching 8 bases. CDR3 DNA: TGTGCCAGCAGTGAGACAGGGGCGACGTATTCACCCCTCCACTTT. This encodes CASSETGATYSPLHF.